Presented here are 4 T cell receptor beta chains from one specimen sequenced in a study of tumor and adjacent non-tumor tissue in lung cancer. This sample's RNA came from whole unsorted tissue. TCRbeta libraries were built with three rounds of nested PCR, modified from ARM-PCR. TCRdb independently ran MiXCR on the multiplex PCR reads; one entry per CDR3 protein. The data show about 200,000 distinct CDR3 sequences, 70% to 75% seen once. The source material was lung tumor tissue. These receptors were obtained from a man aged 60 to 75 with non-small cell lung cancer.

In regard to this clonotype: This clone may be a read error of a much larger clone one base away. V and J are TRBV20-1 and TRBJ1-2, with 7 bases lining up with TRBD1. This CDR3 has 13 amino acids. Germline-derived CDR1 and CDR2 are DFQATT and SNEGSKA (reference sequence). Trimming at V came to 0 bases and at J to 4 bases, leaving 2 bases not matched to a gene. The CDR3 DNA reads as TGCAGTGCTAGAGAGTCAGGGGGCTATGGCTACACCTTC. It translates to CSARESGGYGYTF.

CDR3 region: CSAMDLYEHYF. The CDR3 nucleotides read TGCAGTGCTATGGACCTATACGAACACTACTTC. This chain uses TRBV20-1 with TRBJ2-7; D not certain. The CDR3 totals 11 residues. CDR1 is DFQATT, CDR2 SNEGSKA, per germline (reference sequence). Trimming cost V 4 bases and J 13 bases, with 17 bases left between them.

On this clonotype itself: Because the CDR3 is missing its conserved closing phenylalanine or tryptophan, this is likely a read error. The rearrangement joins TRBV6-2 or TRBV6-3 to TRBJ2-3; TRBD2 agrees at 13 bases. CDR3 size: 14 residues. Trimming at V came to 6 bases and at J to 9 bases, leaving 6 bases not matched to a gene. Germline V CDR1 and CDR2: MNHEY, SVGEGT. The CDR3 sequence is CASRKLAGGKTQYY. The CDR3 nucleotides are TGTGCCAGCAGAAAACTAGCGGGAGGGAAGACGCAGTATTAT.

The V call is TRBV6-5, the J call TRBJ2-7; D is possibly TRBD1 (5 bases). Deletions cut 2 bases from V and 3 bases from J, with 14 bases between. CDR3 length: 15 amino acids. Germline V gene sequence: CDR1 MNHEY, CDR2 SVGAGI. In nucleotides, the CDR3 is TGTGCCAGCAGTTACCTTGTAGGGGTAGTCTACGAGCAGTACTTC. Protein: CASSYLVGVVYEQYF.